The entry that follows covers one T cell receptor (beta chain) sequence. Original methodology: Nucleated cell counts were estimated from reference gene primer amplification. The data were produced by immunoSEQ multiplex PCR, yet TCRdb's version contains in-frame clones alone and is incomplete. V and J calls and clone size are as listed in that table; D and trimming were resolved from the DNA. The sample yields tens of thousands of clones, 75% to 90% seen once. The data originate from a study of blood T cell repertoires in COVID-19. Overall study: PBMCs, B-cell-depleted T cells, or T cells provided the cDNA or gDNA that made up the material.

What was sequenced was peripheral blood. The sequence derives from a woman aged 80 or over with acute or convalescent COVID-19.

The CDR3 region has the DNA TGTGCCAGCAGTGAAGTGCCAGGTAGATTTCCGCACCTCCACTTT. This codes for CASSEVPGRFPHLHF. This chain connects TRBV6-1 to TRBJ1-6; D not resolved. The V gene lost 1 base and the J gene lost 15 bases, with 19 bases spanning the gap. Germline values: CDR1 MNHNS, CDR2 SASEGT. The CDR3 runs 15 residues.